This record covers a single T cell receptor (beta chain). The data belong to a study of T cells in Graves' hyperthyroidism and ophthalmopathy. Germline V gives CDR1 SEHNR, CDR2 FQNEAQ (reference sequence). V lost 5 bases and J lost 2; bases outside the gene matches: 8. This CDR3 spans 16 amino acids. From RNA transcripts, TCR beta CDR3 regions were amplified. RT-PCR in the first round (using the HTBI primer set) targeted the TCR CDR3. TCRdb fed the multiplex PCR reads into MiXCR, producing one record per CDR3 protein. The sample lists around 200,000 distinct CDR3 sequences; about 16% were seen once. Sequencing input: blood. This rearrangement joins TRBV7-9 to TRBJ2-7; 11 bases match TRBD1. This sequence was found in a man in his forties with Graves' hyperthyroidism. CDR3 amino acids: CASSPWTGGPTYEQYF. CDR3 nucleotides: TGTGCCAGCAGCCCATGGACAGGGGGCCCTACCTACGAGCAGTACTTC.